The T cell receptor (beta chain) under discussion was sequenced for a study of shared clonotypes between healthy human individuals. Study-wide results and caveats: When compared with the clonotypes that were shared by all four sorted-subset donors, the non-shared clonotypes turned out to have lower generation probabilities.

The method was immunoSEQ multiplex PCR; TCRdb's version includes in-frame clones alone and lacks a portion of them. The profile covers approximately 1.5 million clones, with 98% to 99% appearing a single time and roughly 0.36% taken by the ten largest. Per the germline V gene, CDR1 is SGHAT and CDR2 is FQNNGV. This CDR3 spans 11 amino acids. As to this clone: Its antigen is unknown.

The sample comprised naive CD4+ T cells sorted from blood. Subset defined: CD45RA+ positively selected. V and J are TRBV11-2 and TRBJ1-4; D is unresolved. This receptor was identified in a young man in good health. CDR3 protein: CVRERKEKLFF. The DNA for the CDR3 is TGTGTCCGCGAGAGGAAGGAGAAACTGTTTTTT.